These 7 T cell receptor beta chains were all obtained from the same sample, sequenced in a study of blood T cell repertoires in COVID-19. Clones were read by immunoSEQ multiplex PCR, and TCRdb kept only the in-frame ones, dropping some. The sample includes over 200,000 clones, approximately 78% seen only once; the top ten take roughly 12%. The specimen was peripheral blood. The receptor source for this set is a woman in her forties with acute or convalescent COVID-19.

The rearrangement joins TRBV29-1 to TRBJ2-7; D is perhaps TRBD1 (5 bases). CDR1 and CDR2 (germline): SQVTM, ANQGSEA. V gave up 0 bases and J gave up 2 bases, with 14 bases separating them. The CDR3 loop spans 15 amino acids. The CDR3 loop reads CSVEDDRQGPYEQYF. The CDR3 bases are TGCAGCGTTGAAGATGACCGCCAGGGCCCCTACGAGCAGTACTTC.

The chain carries TRBV6-5 and TRBJ2-1; 7 positions match TRBD2. Germline CDR1 reads MNHEY; CDR2 reads SVGAGI. Germline trimming cut 5 bases from V and 0 bases from J; bases unmatched to any gene: 1. This CDR3 is 14 amino acids long. CDR3 residues: CASSRGVSYNEQFF. The DNA of the CDR3 is TGTGCCAGCAGTCGGGGGGTCTCCTACAATGAGCAGTTCTTC.

The V call is TRBV7-9, the J call TRBJ1-2; D possibly corresponds to TRBD1 (5 bases). Germline CDR1 is SEHNR and CDR2 is FQNEAQ (reference sequence). The V and J ends lost 2 bases and 4 bases respectively, with 17 bases between them. CDR3 length: 16 amino acids. CDR3 DNA: TGTGCCAGCAGCTTATGGGGCCCGGAGGGACCCTATGGCTACACCTTC. Protein product: CASSLWGPEGPYGYTF.

The chain employs TRBV5-5 and TRBJ2-1; TRBD2 matches 8 bases. Unmatched junction bases numbered 9, after V lost 4 bases and J lost 3 bases. The CDR3 extends over 16 amino acids. Germline V gene sequence: CDR1 SGHKS, CDR2 YYEKEE (reference sequence). CDR3 region: CASSGSGGRFYNEQFF. CDR3 coding DNA: TGTGCCAGCAGCGGATCGGGGGGGCGCTTCTACAATGAGCAGTTCTTC.

The chain uses TRBV19 and TRBJ1-6; D may be TRBD1 (5 bases). CDR1 LNHDA and CDR2 SQIVND come from the germline V gene (reference sequence). This CDR3 is built from 13 residues. The CDR3 nucleotides read TGTGGATCAAGGGGCTCCTATAATTCACCCCTCCACTTT. Its translation: CGSRGSYNSPLHF.

The chain employs TRBV14 and TRBJ2-2; 8 bases match TRBD2. Germline V gives CDR1 SGHDN, CDR2 FVKESK. The CDR3 length is 16 residues. The trim removed 4 bases at V and 2 bases at J, leaving 6 bases unmatched. The CDR3: CASSLIAGRNTGELFF. CDR3 nucleotides: TGTGCCAGCAGCCTAATAGCGGGAAGAAACACCGGGGAGCTGTTTTTT.

The J gene is TRBJ2-7, the V gene TRBV7-9; possibly TRBD2 for D (6 bases). The V gene lost 5 bases and the J gene lost 3 bases, with 17 bases spanning the gap. CDR3 length equals 15 residues. CDR1 and CDR2 from the germline V gene are SEHNR and FQNEAQ (reference sequence). The CDR3 reads CASSPPGGRVYEQYF. The CDR3 DNA reads TGTGCCAGCAGCCCACCCGGGGGACGGGTCTACGAGCAGTACTTC.